The source of this T cell receptor beta chain is a study of CD8 T cells in ankylosing spondylitis (dated by TCRdb to 2017 to 2019). Background for the entire study: The study profiled T cell receptor beta repertoires in healthy donors and ankylosing spondylitis patients to find disease-linked TCR variants. The full study cohort was made up of about 24 ankylosing spondylitis patients and around 100 healthy donors. Samples of peripheral blood were taken, and for ankylosing spondylitis patients, synovial fluid was collected as well.

The paper as a whole reports these results and caveats: The disease-linked clones were reported as significantly enriched in matched synovial fluid samples from ankylosing spondylitis patients. Blood from ankylosing spondylitis patients appeared to be characterized by a TCR beta motif made up of seven or eight highly homologous amino acid variants. In peripheral blood, the disease-linked clones were found at relatively low frequencies and had a CD8+ phenotype. Some TCR beta motif variants had previously been reported in synovial fluid and blood of reactive arthritis patients, which suggested common disease-initiation mechanisms.

This sample was sequenced with an Illumina HiSeq 2500. TCR beta libraries were prepared by quantitative 5'-RACE with molecular barcodes. For the original study's pipeline: To identify disease-linked TCR variants, a new computational method was used, one built on a probabilistic model of VDJ rearrangement. Clones were called with MiXCR by TCRdb after fastp trimmed the public reads at Q25, and only in-frame beta chains were retained. Each entry merges the rows of one CDR3 protein and shows their most common DNA and genes. These V and J calls rely on TCRdb rather than the paper's analysis. The sample yields approximately 250,000 distinct CDR3 sequences; roughly a third were counted once. The ten largest clones take up about 4% of the sample. This clonotype has only a few counts. The antigen this receptor binds is unknown. The record has no base qualities; no much larger clone is one base away. Material for sequencing was blood, either unsorted or a sorted T cell fraction (not recorded which). The receptor's source is a male donor with ankylosing spondylitis or in good health (not recorded which).

The DNA sequence follows: TGTGCCAGCAGTCACGGACAGGGAGTGGAGACCCAGTACTTC. This is translated as CASSHGQGVETQYF. The rearrangement joined TRBV12-3 or TRBV12-4 to TRBJ2-5; 8 bases in the junction line up with TRBD1. V lost 5 bases and J lost 5 bases, and the count of bases not matched to a germline gene is 7. The CDR3 runs 14 residues from the cysteine to the phenylalanine. Only the CDR3 region is kept as DNA, spanning 42 bases read in frame from base 1.